This T cell receptor beta chain emerged from a study of blood T cell repertoires in COVID-19. About the study: Acute and convalescent COVID-19 specimens originated in the United States, Italy and Spain. Sources were T cells, B-cell-depleted T cells, or PBMCs; the material itself was cDNA or gDNA.

How the authors handled the data: Counts of nucleated cells, estimated from reference gene primer amplification, were obtained. TCRdb keeps only in-frame clones here, not all; method: immunoSEQ multiplex PCR. V and J calls and clone size are given by that table; D and trimming were obtained from the DNA. The sample carries around 300,000 clones, 89% recorded once. V was pared by 1 base and J by 4 bases, with 9 bases of the junction left unmatched. The germline gives CDR1 GTSNPN, CDR2 SVGIG (reference sequence). This CDR3 contains 15 residues. The sequenced sample consisted of peripheral blood. The genes are TRBV30 and TRBJ1-2; 7 bases line up with TRBD1. The TCR originated in a man over 45 with acute or convalescent COVID-19. The CDR3 loop is CAWSDQNRGGYGYTF. In nucleotides, the CDR3 is TGTGCCTGGAGTGACCAAAACAGGGGAGGCTATGGCTACACCTTC. Based on the CDR3 plus reference TRBV30 and TRBJ1-2, the full variable domain is SQTIHQWPATLVQPVGSPLSLECTVEGTSNPNLYWYRQAAGRGLQLLFYSVGIGQISSEVPQNLSASRPQDRQFILSSKKLLLSDSGFYLCAWSDQNRGGYGYTFGSGTRLTVV.